The sequence of this TCR beta chain was determined in a study of regulatory T cells in long-lasting Graves disease. Overall study results and limits: Persistent Graves' patients showed a TCR diversity that was lower than that of newly diagnosed ones. There was favoring of TRBV28, TRBJ1-2 and TRBJ2-5 in persistent disease.

Relying on iRepertoire HTBI primers and Arm-PCR of CDR3 regions, the team built TCR beta libraries. TCRdb reprocessed the multiplex PCR reads via MiXCR and lists one record per CDR3 protein. This sample has approximately 560,000 distinct CDR3 sequences, with roughly 15% found just once. CDR1 and CDR2 (germline): SNHLY, FYNNEI. The CDR3 covers 14 residues. The germline V and J ends were trimmed by 5 bases and 5 bases, with 13 bases remaining between them. This clonotype appeared many times. Its antigen is not known. Regarding time point: newly diagnosed GD, antithyroid drugs for less than 3 months. RNA isolated from PBMCs was used to make the TCR library. These data were also reused for a study on T cells in Graves' hyperthyroidism and ophthalmopathy.

The TCR comes from a man aged 18 to 29 with Graves disease. The sequenced sample was peripheral blood mononuclear cells (PBMCs), obtained at new diagnosis, from a patient treated with antithyroid drugs. V gene TRBV2 combines with J gene TRBJ1-5; the D is unclear. The CDR3 reads CASSLTLLDQPQHF. The CDR3 bases are TGTGCCAGCAGTCTTACGCTCCTTGATCAGCCCCAGCATTTT.